The 13 T cell receptor beta chains below were found in one sample sequenced in a study of blood T cell repertoires in COVID-19. Only in-frame clones appear in the TCRdb table, and some are missing; sequencing was by immunoSEQ multiplex PCR. The repertoire consists of a few hundred thousand clones, with around 87% occurring once and the leading ten covering less than 15%. The sequencing sample was made of PBMCs or T cells enriched from blood (not recorded which). The receptors shown here come from a man aged 30-40 years who had been exposed to COVID-19.

This clone has more than one count but fewer than ten. The chain joins TRBV7-2 to TRBJ1-2; TRBD1 matches at 8 bases. With 0 bases clipped from V and 6 bases from J, the junction kept 6 bases outside the gene matches. Germline assignment: CDR1 SGHTA and CDR2 FQGNSA. The CDR3 has 15 amino acids. CDR3 in DNA: TGTGCCAGCAGCTTAGCCGGAGGACAGGGACATGGCTACACCTTC. As protein: CASSLAGGQGHGYTF.

The genes are TRBV19 and TRBJ2-7; tentatively, D is TRBD2 (5 bases). The V gene's germline CDR1 is LNHDA and CDR2 SQIVND (reference sequence). This CDR3 is 19 amino acids long. V lost 4 bases, J lost 4 bases, and 29 bases lay in between. This CDR3 is CASSRRSTAYGTAYYEQYF. The CDR3 DNA is TGTGCCAGTAGTAGGAGGTCCACCGCCTACGGTACGGCCTATTACGAGCAGTACTTC.

The table lists this clone with a count of one. The chain carries TRBV7-2 and TRBJ1-4; TRBD1 might be the D (6 bases). The V end was cut by 3 bases, the J end by 7 bases, with 18 bases between. Germline loops: CDR1 SGHTA, CDR2 FQGNSA. The CDR3 is 16 amino acids. As DNA, the CDR3 is TGTGCCAGCAGCTTCCGGGGAACAGGGTTTGGTGAAAAACTGTTTTTT. This codes for CASSFRGTGFGEKLFF.

This clone has a single count. The chain has TRBV11-3 and TRBJ2-1; 8 nucleotides agree with TRBD2. The ends lost 1 base at V and 6 bases at J; junction bases unmatched: 2. Per the germline V gene, CDR1 is SGHNT and CDR2 is YENEEA. The CDR3 totals 14 residues. This CDR3 reads CASSLGLAGNEQFF. The CDR3 coding sequence is TGTGCCAGCAGCTTAGGCCTAGCGGGCAATGAGCAGTTCTTC.

Points on this clone: Other nucleotide sequences in the sample specify the same CDR3. The rearrangement joins TRBV19 to TRBJ1-5, with D maybe TRBD1 (5 bases). Germline CDR1 and CDR2: LNHDA and SQIVND (reference sequence). This CDR3 spans 14 amino acids. Trimming took off 3 bases at V and 1 base at J, with 7 bases between the two ends. This CDR3 is CASSIQGSNQPQHF. For the CDR3, the DNA is TGTGCCAGTAGTATCCAGGGCAGCAATCAGCCCCAGCATTTT.

The CDR3 sequence is CASSYLEGGGEKLFF. The CDR3 DNA reads as TGTGCCAGCAGTTATTTGGAGGGAGGGGGTGAAAAACTGTTTTTT. The genes are TRBV6-2 or TRBV6-3 and TRBJ1-4; perhaps TRBD1 as D (6 bases). Germline CDR1 is MNHEY and CDR2 is SVGEGT. This CDR3 is 15 amino acids long. V shed 3 bases and J shed 7 bases, with 15 bases lying between them.

This chain connects TRBV4-3 to TRBJ2-5; 7 nucleotides line up with TRBD1. Germline V CDR1 and CDR2: LGHNA, YSLEER. There are 15 residues in the CDR3. V was clipped by 2 bases and J by 1 base; unmatched bases: 4. This CDR3 reads CASSQIGTAQETQYF. CDR3 sequence (DNA): TGCGCCAGCAGCCAAATTGGGACAGCCCAAGAGACCCAGTACTTC.

J is TRBJ1-1 and V is TRBV19; TRBD1 aligns across 7 bases. Trimming cost V 10 bases and J 3 bases; bases outside gene matches: 5. CDR1 is LNHDA and CDR2 is SQIVND in the germline V gene (reference sequence). The CDR3 is 12 residues long. The CDR3 reads CATQTGYTEAFF. CDR3 in DNA: TGTGCCACCCAGACAGGGTACACTGAAGCTTTCTTT.

The chain is built from TRBV29-1 and TRBJ1-2, with D hard to call. Trimming removed 4 bases at V and 3 bases at J, with 9 bases between. CDR1 SQVTM and CDR2 ANQGSEA come from the germline V gene. This CDR3 contains 12 residues. The CDR3 protein is CSVGGRDYGYTF. The CDR3 DNA sequence: TGCAGCGTTGGTGGTAGAGACTATGGCTACACCTTC.

The rearrangement joins TRBV5-8 to TRBJ2-2; 9 nucleotides match TRBD1. Germline V CDR1 and CDR2: SGHTS, YDEGEE. V was clipped by 2 bases and J by 4 bases; unmatched bases: 3. The CDR3 runs 15 residues. The CDR3 region is CASSLQGAVTGELFF. The CDR3 nucleotides read TGTGCCAGCAGCTTACAGGGGGCGGTCACCGGGGAGCTGTTTTTT.

V is TRBV5-4 and J is TRBJ2-3; D gene uncertain. CDR3 size: 15 residues. The ends were cut back, 6 bases at V and 8 bases at J, with 22 bases in the middle. Germline assignment: CDR1 SGHNT and CDR2 YYREEE (reference sequence). For the CDR3, the DNA is TGTGCCAGCAACCCGGGTGAGGTGTCCGCGCGTACGCAGTATTTT. The encoded protein is CASNPGEVSARTQYF.

V gene TRBV30 combines with J gene TRBJ2-3, with D possibly TRBD2 on 6 matching bases. The germline V and J ends were trimmed by 4 bases and 6 bases, with 11 bases remaining between them. This CDR3 spans 12 amino acids. CDR1 is GTSNPN, CDR2 SVGIG, per germline (reference sequence). The CDR3, as DNA: TGTGCCTGGAAGCCGGGGAGGGATACGCAGTATTTT. Its translation: CAWKPGRDTQYF.

This clone was observed a handful of times. The chain carries TRBV27 and TRBJ2-1, with 8 bases that match TRBD2. The germline V gene has CDR1 MNHEY and CDR2 SMNVEV (reference sequence). The ends lost 5 bases at V and 10 bases at J; junction bases unmatched: 4. The CDR3 contains 12 residues. The CDR3 DNA sequence: TGTGCCAGCAGTCACCCGGGAGGGGAGCAGTTCTTC. It specifies CASSHPGGEQFF.